This record covers a single TCR beta chain. Trimming took off 2 bases at V and 4 bases at J, with 7 bases between the two ends. Per germline, CDR1 ENHRY and CDR2 SYGVKD. The CDR3 has 13 amino acids. The data were taken from a study of blood T cell repertoires in COVID-19. For the study at large: The origin of the acute and convalescent COVID-19 samples was the United States, Italy and Spain. PBMCs, B-cell-depleted T cells, or T cells provided the cDNA or gDNA that made up the material.

TCRdb's copy holds only in-frame clones and misses some; the assay was immunoSEQ multiplex PCR. The sample records about 110,000 clones, 80% to 90% being singletons. The sample comprised peripheral blood. The source of this sequence is a woman aged 80 or over with acute or convalescent COVID-19. V and J are TRBV10-3 and TRBJ2-3, with D possibly being TRBD1 (5 bases). The CDR3 bases are TGTGCCATCAGTGAGGGACAATCAGATACGCAGTATTTT. Amino acid sequence: CAISEGQSDTQYF.